A selection of T cell receptor beta chains follows, all from one sample in a study of T cell responses to AZD1222 COVID-19 vaccine. Sequencing used immunoSEQ multiplex PCR; TCRdb keeps in-frame clones, though not all of them. Of some 120,000 clones in the sample, 80% to 90% are singletons; the top ten hold approximately 9.8%. Here the sequenced sample was peripheral blood, taken 28 days after the second AZD1222 dose. These receptors all stem from an adult who received the AZD1222 COVID-19 vaccine. Both conserved end residues are part of each CDR3. Each record gives: clone size, V gene, D gene, J gene, CDR3 protein, CDR3 DNA. D genes are given only for firm matches. Some rows mark clone size as missing; the rest say once, few, many or name a class of expanded clone.

-	TRBV2	-	TRBJ2-7	CASSEYGPEQYF	TGTGCCAGCAGTGAATACGGTCCGGAGCAGTACTTC
-	TRBV19	-	TRBJ1-5	CASSIEVGWNQPQHF	TGTGCCAGTAGTATTGAGGTGGGGTGGAATCAGCCCCAGCATTTT
once	TRBV10-2	-	TRBJ2-2	CATWPGGHQTGELFF	TGCGCCACCTGGCCGGGTGGGCACCAGACCGGGGAGCTGTTTTTT
once	TRBV3-1/TRBV3-2	-	TRBJ1-1	CASSLTGVTEAFF	TGTGCCAGCAGCCTGACAGGAGTCACTGAAGCTTTCTTT
-	TRBV6-5	-	TRBJ1-1	CASRLDRLTTEAFF	TGTGCCAGCCGATTAGACAGACTCACCACTGAAGCTTTCTTT
-	TRBV6-5	TRBD1	TRBJ1-2	CASRGDRFNYGYTF	TGTGCCAGCAGGGGGGACAGATTTAACTATGGCTACACCTTC
-	TRBV11-2	-	TRBJ1-2	CASSLRGGAGYGYTF	TGTGCCAGCAGCCTCCGGGGGGGCGCGGGCTATGGCTACACCTTC
-	TRBV4-2	-	TRBJ2-3	CASSQEADTQYF	TGTGCCAGCAGCCAAGAGGCAGATACGCAGTATTTT
-	TRBV30	TRBD1	TRBJ1-5	CAWNRGGQPQHF	TGTGCCTGGAACAGGGGTGGTCAGCCCCAGCATTTT
-	TRBV6-5	-	TRBJ2-5	CASSYSRSTQYF	TGTGCCAGCAGTTACTCCCGGTCGACCCAGTACTTC
-	TRBV27	TRBD1	TRBJ1-4	CASSLSGQGSREKLFF	TGTGCCAGCAGTTTATCCGGACAGGGTTCTAGGGAAAAACTGTTTTTT
-	TRBV2	-	TRBJ1-1	CASRRTEAFF	TGTGCCAGCAGGCGCACTGAAGCTTTCTTT
-	TRBV29-1	TRBD1	TRBJ1-1	CSVGGQLNTEAFF	TGCAGCGTTGGGGGACAGCTGAACACTGAAGCTTTCTTT
-	TRBV5-1	-	TRBJ1-5	CASSLAEDDQPQHF	TGCGCCAGCAGCTTGGCCGAGGACGATCAGCCCCAGCATTTT
-	TRBV6-2/TRBV6-3	-	TRBJ2-1	CASSYSNNEQFF	TGTGCCAGCAGTTACTCCAACAATGAGCAGTTCTTC
few	TRBV19	TRBD1	TRBJ2-3	CASSWLQGGTDTQYF	TGTGCCAGTAGTTGGCTCCAGGGGGGCACAGATACGCAGTATTTT
-	TRBV3-1/TRBV3-2	-	TRBJ2-1	CASSQWSNEQFF	TGTGCCAGCAGCCAATGGAGCAATGAGCAGTTCTTC
-	TRBV5-1	TRBD2	TRBJ2-1	CASSLGRGSTEGGEQFF	TGCGCCAGCAGCTTGGGTCGCGGGAGTACCGAGGGAGGAGAGCAGTTCTTC
-	TRBV10-3	TRBD2	TRBJ2-5	CAIKPGGRETQYF	TGTGCCATCAAACCGGGGGGTCGAGAGACCCAGTACTTC
-	TRBV6-5	-	TRBJ1-5	CASSYGPLRNQPQHF	TGTGCCAGCAGCTACGGGCCCCTGAGGAATCAGCCCCAGCATTTT
-	TRBV7-6	TRBD1	TRBJ1-2	CASSSNPTRTGLYGYTF	TGTGCCAGCAGCTCCAACCCCACCCGGACAGGCTTATATGGCTACACCTTC
few	TRBV7-2	-	TRBJ1-4	CASKGSNEKLFF	TGTGCCAGCAAGGGGTCTAATGAAAAACTGTTTTTT
-	TRBV6-5	TRBD1	TRBJ1-4	CASRGLGTGGGKLFF	TGTGCCAGCAGGGGCTTGGGGACAGGGGGTGGAAAACTGTTTTTT
-	TRBV6-5	-	TRBJ1-3	CASSLLSSGNTIYF	TGTGCCAGCAGTTTACTAAGCTCTGGAAACACCATATATTTT
once	TRBV30	-	TRBJ1-5	CAWSGTVEGQPQHF	TGTGCCTGGAGTGGAACAGTGGAAGGGCAGCCCCAGCATTTT
-	TRBV30	-	TRBJ1-4	CASHGGLAEKLFF	TGTGCCTCCCATGGGGGCCTCGCGGAAAAACTGTTTTTT
-	TRBV7-8	-	TRBJ1-2	CASSLDRLAGYTF	TGTGCCAGCAGCTTAGACAGGCTGGCTGGCTACACCTTC
-	TRBV30	-	TRBJ1-2	CAWSVVPAGGYTF	TGTGCCTGGAGTGTAGTGCCCGCTGGGGGCTACACCTTC
-	TRBV6-6	-	TRBJ2-5	CASSYPPRLGETQYF	TGTGCCAGCAGTTACCCCCCGCGCCTGGGAGAGACCCAGTACTTC
-	TRBV28	-	TRBJ2-6	CASSMGPGANVLTF	TGTGCCAGCAGTATGGGACCTGGGGCCAACGTCCTGACTTTC
-	TRBV20-1	TRBD2	TRBJ2-7	CSASPTSGGSYEQYF	TGCAGTGCTAGTCCAACTAGCGGGGGGTCCTACGAGCAGTACTTC
-	TRBV5-6	TRBD1	TRBJ2-1	CASSFYTGTGVYNEQFF	TGTGCCAGCAGCTTCTATACCGGGACAGGGGTCTACAATGAGCAGTTCTTC
few	TRBV5-1	-	TRBJ2-5	CASSLDETQYF	TGCGCCAGCAGCTTGGATGAGACCCAGTACTTC
-	TRBV6-5	-	TRBJ1-2	CASSYSSGGYGYTF	TGTGCCAGCAGTTACTCGTCGGGAGGGTATGGCTACACCTTC
-	TRBV9	-	TRBJ2-7	CASSVENRVGEQYF	TGTGCCAGCAGCGTAGAGAACAGGGTGGGTGAGCAGTACTTC
-	TRBV4-3	TRBD2	TRBJ2-1	CASSSAGGGINEQFF	TGCGCCAGCAGCTCCGCTGGGGGGGGGATCAATGAGCAGTTCTTC